The 30 T cell receptor beta chains below all came from one sample that was sequenced in a study of cytomegalovirus exposure and HLA in healthy donors. Use of 60 Vbeta and 13 Jbeta primers characterized the PCR. Repertoires were generated with immunoSEQ multiplex PCR, while TCRdb's copy carries only in-frame clones and drops some. This sample has approximately 100,000 clones, with around four fifths found just once. The sequenced sample consisted of PBMCs. These receptor sequences come from a woman in her 40s in good health and CMV-seronegative.

V and J are TRBV6-5 and TRBJ2-7; D possibly corresponds to TRBD2 (6 bases). The CDR3 has 14 amino acids. From germline, CDR1 is MNHEY and CDR2 SVGAGI. Trimming took 0 bases from V and 3 from J, leaving 9 bases between them. This CDR3 is CASSYSSGGYEQYF. CDR3 coding DNA: TGTGCCAGCAGTTACTCATCCGGGGGCTACGAGCAGTACTTC.

This clone has only a few counts. The rearrangement links TRBV28 to TRBJ1-4; D unclear. The V gene's germline CDR1 is MDHEN and CDR2 SYDVKM. V lost 3 bases to trimming and J lost 8 bases, with 13 bases between them. The CDR3 is 14 amino acids. The CDR3 nucleotides read TGTGCCAGCAGTTTCCCCCCGGGAAACGAAAAACTGTTTTTT. Amino acid sequence: CASSFPPGNEKLFF.

The rearrangement links TRBV7-2 to TRBJ1-5; 7 nucleotides line up with TRBD1. This CDR3 is built from 15 residues. Germline CDR1 reads SGHTA; CDR2 reads FQGNSA. Trimming removed 4 bases from V and 6 bases from J; junction bases left unmatched: 9. The CDR3 DNA reads TGTGCCAGCAGCTCTGACAGGGTGCAGCGTCAGCCCCAGCATTTT. Translation: CASSSDRVQRQPQHF. Full variable domain (outside the CDR3, taken from reference TRBV7-2 and TRBJ1-5): GAGVSQSPSNKVTEKGKDVELRCDPISGHTALYWYRQSLGQGLEFLIYFQGNSAPDKSGLPSDRFSAERTGGSVSTLTIQRTQQEDSAVYLCASSSDRVQRQPQHFGDGTRLSIL.

The chain uses TRBV28 and TRBJ2-7; no clear D gene. Germline V gene sequence: CDR1 MDHEN, CDR2 SYDVKM. Trimming removed 7 bases at V and 6 bases at J, with 16 bases between. The CDR3 is 13 residues long. In DNA form, the CDR3 reads TGTGCCAGCACCGGGTCGCCGATTCCCGAGCAGTACTTC. Protein product: CASTGSPIPEQYF.

The V and J genes are TRBV6-4 and TRBJ2-1, with 12 positions matching TRBD1. J gave up 9 bases and V 2 bases, and 2 bases lay outside the gene matches. The CDR3 length is 14 residues. Germline CDR1 reads MRHNA; CDR2 reads SNTAGT. DNA for the CDR3: TGTGCCAGCAGTGACGGGACAGGGGGCGGTGAGCAGTTCTTC. Protein: CASSDGTGGGEQFF.

V is TRBV29-1 and J is TRBJ1-4, with D perhaps TRBD1 (5 bases). The CDR3 runs 12 residues. CDR1 is SQVTM and CDR2 is ANQGSEA in the germline V gene. The V gene lost 2 bases and the J gene lost 8 bases, with 9 bases spanning the gap. CDR3 loop: CSVESRAEKLFF. CDR3 bases: TGCAGCGTTGAATCCAGGGCCGAAAAACTGTTTTTT.

The chain uses TRBV6-6 and TRBJ2-7, with D maybe TRBD1 (6 bases). The CDR3 has 13 residues. V was pared by 5 bases and J by 2 bases, with 10 bases between. Germline CDR1 is MNHNY and CDR2 is SVGAGI (reference sequence). This CDR3 is CASSPGQTYEQYF. The DNA of the CDR3 is TGTGCCAGCAGTCCAGGACAGACCTACGAGCAGTACTTC.

Regarding this clone: The junction shows a germline mismatch at one end, possibly a read error. The rearrangement uses TRBV7-9 and TRBJ2-5; D is possibly TRBD2 (6 bases). The CDR3 contains 14 residues. The germline V gene has CDR1 SEHNR and CDR2 FQNEAQ (reference sequence). This CDR3 reads CASSLGIGGEAQYF. The CDR3 nucleotides read TGTGCCAGCAGCTTAGGAATCGGGGGAGAGGCCCAGTACTTC.

The chain couples TRBV27 to TRBJ2-6, with a possible D match to TRBD1 (6 bases). This CDR3 is built from 15 residues. Between the trimmed V and J ends, which lost 8 bases and 4 bases, there was a span of 15 bases. Germline values: CDR1 MNHEY, CDR2 SMNVEV (reference sequence). CDR3 sequence (DNA): TGTGCCAGCGGCCTCAGGGGCTCGGGGGCCAACGTCCTGACTTTC. Translated, it gives CASGLRGSGANVLTF.

The chain carries TRBV15 and TRBJ2-5; weak D call: TRBD2 (6 bases). The germline V gene has CDR1 LNHNV and CDR2 YYDKDF (reference sequence). The CDR3 loop spans 16 amino acids. Trimming pared 0 bases from V and 1 base from J, leaving 12 bases between. CDR3 region: CATSREASASQETQYF. CDR3 nucleotides: TGTGCCACCAGCAGAGAGGCTAGCGCCTCCCAAGAGACCCAGTACTTC.

The chain combines TRBV30 with TRBJ2-1, with 10 bases identical to TRBD2. The V gene end was trimmed by 0 bases and the J gene end by 3 bases; junction bases not matched to a gene: 14. The CDR3 runs to 19 residues. Germline V gives CDR1 GTSNPN, CDR2 SVGIG (reference sequence). CDR3 protein: CAWSVPPSGSGVVYNEQFF. The CDR3 DNA reads TGTGCCTGGAGTGTACCCCCTAGCGGGAGCGGCGTGGTCTACAATGAGCAGTTCTTC.

This clone was picked up a small number of times. The chain couples TRBV5-5 to TRBJ1-1; 9 nucleotides line up with TRBD1. There are 13 residues in the CDR3. V gave up 2 bases and J gave up 4 bases; unmatched junction bases: 0. Looked up from germline, CDR1 is SGHKS and CDR2 is YYEKEE (reference sequence). Here the CDR3 DNA reads TGTGCCAGCAGCTTACAGGGGGCCACTGAAGCTTTCTTT. Encoded protein: CASSLQGATEAFF.

The chain joins TRBV7-3 to TRBJ1-1; possible D gene TRBD1, 5 bases. The CDR3 runs to 15 residues. V was trimmed by 4 bases and J by 7 bases, leaving 19 bases between them. The V gene's germline CDR1 is SGHTA and CDR2 FQGTGA. CDR3 in amino acids: CASSSQAGGVDEAFF. The CDR3, as DNA: TGTGCCAGCAGCTCTCAGGCGGGGGGGGTGGATGAAGCTTTCTTT.

A remark on this clone: The junction departs from the called germline gene at one end, perhaps through a read error. The chain is built from TRBV14 and TRBJ2-2; TRBD2 matches at 7 bases. The CDR3 spans 16 residues. Per the germline V gene, CDR1 is SGHDN and CDR2 is FVKESK. CDR3 amino acids: CAGSPPGRFGTGELFF. CDR3 nucleotides: TGTGCCGGCAGCCCCCCCGGGAGGTTCGGGACCGGGGAGCTGTTTTTT.

The rearrangement joins TRBV9 to TRBJ1-6; the D is unclear. Trimming cost V 0 bases and J 7 bases, with 14 bases left between them. The CDR3 contains 16 residues. Germline V gives CDR1 SGDLS, CDR2 YYNGEE. The CDR3 DNA is TGTGCCAGCAGCGTAGATTCGTCACCAACAAATTCACCCCTCCACTTT. This codes for CASSVDSSPTNSPLHF.

CDR3 nucleotides: TGTGCCAGCAGCTTAACCATCAGGTCCGCCTACGAGCAGTACTTC. Translation gives CASSLTIRSAYEQYF. V gene TRBV5-6 combines with J gene TRBJ2-7; no reliable D call. The CDR3 is 15 amino acids. V dropped 2 bases and J dropped 2 bases, with 14 bases sitting between them. Germline CDR1 SGHDT, CDR2 YYEEEE.

V usage is TRBV19 and J usage is TRBJ1-5; 7 positions match TRBD1. Germline trimming cut 6 bases from V and 5 bases from J; bases unmatched to any gene: 13. Per the germline V gene, CDR1 is LNHDA and CDR2 is SQIVND (reference sequence). The CDR3 runs to 16 residues. CDR3: CASRPPGRGRHQPQHF. The CDR3 DNA reads as TGTGCCAGTAGACCCCCCGGCAGGGGGAGACATCAGCCCCAGCATTTT.

The chain couples TRBV2 to TRBJ1-4, with unresolved D. In germline, CDR1 is SNHLY, CDR2 FYNNEI. Trimming left V 4 bases short and J 8 bases short, with 14 bases between. The CDR3 covers 14 residues. CDR3 nucleotides: TGTGCCAGCAGTGTGTGGTCGACAAAGGAAAAACTGTTTTTT. It codes for CASSVWSTKEKLFF.

The rearrangement joins TRBV11-2 to TRBJ2-7; D may be TRBD1 (6 bases). This CDR3 contains 13 residues. The V end was cut by 2 bases, the J end by 2 bases, with 7 bases between. Germline CDR1 is SGHAT and CDR2 is FQNNGV. The CDR3: CASSLNRAYEQYF. DNA of the CDR3: TGTGCCAGCAGCTTAAACAGGGCCTACGAGCAGTACTTC.

The chain recombines TRBV28 with TRBJ2-5, with 10 bases matching TRBD2. CDR1 and CDR2 from the germline V gene are MDHEN and SYDVKM. The CDR3 runs to 13 residues. The junction had 2 bases not matched to a gene; V was cut back by 7 bases and J by 3 bases. The CDR3 region has the DNA TGTGCCAGCAAAGCGGGAGGGAAAGAGACCCAGTACTTC. Its translation is CASKAGGKETQYF.

This clone was seen more than once but under ten times. The chain is built from TRBV6-4 and TRBJ2-3; D is uncertain. The germline CDR1 and CDR2 sequences are MRHNA and SNTAGT. The CDR3 has 13 residues. V lost 5 bases and J 0 bases, leaving 6 bases between the germline ends. Here the CDR3 DNA reads TGTGCCAGCAGTTTAACTAGCACAGATACGCAGTATTTT. It yields the protein CASSLTSTDTQYF.

The table lists this clone with a count of one. This chain connects TRBV19 to TRBJ1-5, with D maybe TRBD1 (5 bases). Per germline, CDR1 LNHDA and CDR2 SQIVND (reference sequence). This CDR3 spans 13 amino acids. V was trimmed by 5 bases and J by 11 bases, leaving 16 bases between them. The CDR3 here is CASSPSGERTQHF. In DNA form, the CDR3 reads TGTGCCAGTAGTCCCTCGGGGGAACGGACCCAGCATTTT.

Only one count was recorded for this clone. The chain recombines TRBV5-6 with TRBJ2-1; a weak D match, TRBD1 (6 bases). The germline V gene has CDR1 SGHDT and CDR2 YYEEEE. CDR3 length: 17 amino acids. V lost 4 bases to trimming and J lost 4 bases, with 21 bases between them. CDR3 sequence (DNA): TGTGCCAGCAGCCCACCCCAAGGGGGACCATCGTACAATGAGCAGTTCTTC. Its translation is CASSPPQGGPSYNEQFF. The entire variable domain, with the rest obtained from reference TRBV5-6 and TRBJ2-1, is as follows: DAGVTQSPTHLIKTRGQQVTLRCSPKSGHDTVSWYQQALGQGPQFIFQYYEEEERQRGNFPDRFSGHQFPNYSSELNVNALLLGDSALYLCASSPPQGGPSYNEQFFGPGTRLTVL.

The chain couples TRBV4-3 to TRBJ1-2, with 8 nucleotides matching TRBD1. In germline, CDR1 is LGHNA, CDR2 YSLEER. J was trimmed by 5 bases and V by 0 bases; bases with no gene match: 11. The CDR3 extends over 17 amino acids. CDR3 sequence reads: CASSQDSTGVLNYGYTF. CDR3 DNA: TGCGCCAGCAGCCAAGATTCGACAGGGGTTCTTAATTATGGCTACACCTTC.

J is TRBJ2-7 and V is TRBV6-5; perhaps TRBD2 as D (6 bases). Trimming cost V 6 bases and J 3 bases, with 18 bases left between them. Germline-derived CDR1 and CDR2 are MNHEY and SVGAGI. CDR3 size: 15 residues. The CDR3 coding sequence is TGTGCCAGCAGCCCTATCGGGGGTACCGGCTACGAGCAGTACTTC. This translates into CASSPIGGTGYEQYF.

The CDR3 loop is CASSLLTSGPFSNEQFF. The CDR3 bases are TGTGCCAGCAGTTTACTGACTAGCGGTCCCTTTTCAAATGAGCAGTTCTTC. The V gene is TRBV28, the J gene TRBJ2-1; 9 nucleotides line up with TRBD2. CDR3 length equals 17 residues. After removal of 2 bases from V and 7 bases from J, the junction contained 12 bases not matched to a gene. CDR1 and CDR2 from the germline V gene are MDHEN and SYDVKM.

This CDR3 is CAWSAPASYEQYF. Written as DNA, the CDR3 is TGTGCCTGGAGTGCCCCTGCCAGCTACGAGCAGTACTTC. The V call is TRBV30, the J call TRBJ2-7; no definite D call. Germline CDR1 GTSNPN, CDR2 SVGIG (reference sequence). This CDR3 region has 13 residues. V was pared by 1 base and J by 3 bases, with 10 bases between.

The chain carries TRBV6-1 and TRBJ2-1; a possible D gene is TRBD1 (5 bases). Looked up from germline, CDR1 is MNHNS and CDR2 is SASEGT. V was cut by 4 bases and J by 0 bases, with 13 bases left in between. This CDR3 comprises 16 residues. CDR3 in amino acids: CASSGPTVSSYNEQFF. CDR3 in DNA: TGTGCCAGCAGTGGTCCGACAGTTAGCTCCTACAATGAGCAGTTCTTC.

The sample holds one count of this clone. In nucleotides, the CDR3 is TGCGCCAGCAGCCAAGACAGGGACTATTCCGTCGGGCAGTTCTTC. Protein sequence: CASSQDRDYSVGQFF. The gene calls are TRBV4-3 and TRBJ2-1; 7 positions match TRBD2. The length of the CDR3 is 15 residues. CDR1 LGHNA and CDR2 YSLEER come from the germline V gene. With 0 bases clipped from V and 12 bases from J, the junction kept 11 bases outside the gene matches.

This chain joins TRBV7-2 and TRBJ2-1, with D unresolved. Trimming took off 0 bases at V and 15 bases at J, with 12 bases between the two ends. CDR1 and CDR2 (germline): SGHTA, FQGNSA. The CDR3 has 12 residues. The CDR3: CASSLAPRYLFF. CDR3 nucleotide sequence: TGTGCCAGCAGCTTAGCTCCTAGGTACTTGTTCTTC.